Sequencing of this T cell receptor beta chain was carried out in a study of T cells in Graves' hyperthyroidism and ophthalmopathy. Study as a whole: Peripheral blood was acquired at first diagnosis, ahead of any therapy whatsoever.

An absence of ophthalmopathy progression within 18 months meant stable Graves' hyperthyroidism. Subjects aged 18 to 65 presented with newly diagnosed hyperthyroidism of less than 2 months' duration. A few counts support this clonotype. This CDR3 is 14 amino acids long. Germline CDR1 and CDR2: MNHNS and SASEGT. Between the trimmed V and J ends, which lost 7 bases and 3 bases, there was a span of 16 bases. TCR beta CDR3 region amplification was performed from RNA transcripts. The HTBI primer set drove a first-round RT-PCR of the TCR CDR3. TCRdb ran MiXCR on the multiplex PCR reads and lists one entry per CDR3 protein. In the table there are about 510,000 distinct CDR3 sequences, around 15% of which are singletons.

The rearrangement links TRBV6-1 to TRBJ2-7, with D hard to call. Sample: blood. The sequence came from a woman between 35 and 50 years old with Graves' hyperthyroidism. The CDR3 is CASTPGWQSYEQYF. The CDR3, as DNA: TGTGCCAGCACCCCCGGATGGCAGAGCTACGAGCAGTACTTC.